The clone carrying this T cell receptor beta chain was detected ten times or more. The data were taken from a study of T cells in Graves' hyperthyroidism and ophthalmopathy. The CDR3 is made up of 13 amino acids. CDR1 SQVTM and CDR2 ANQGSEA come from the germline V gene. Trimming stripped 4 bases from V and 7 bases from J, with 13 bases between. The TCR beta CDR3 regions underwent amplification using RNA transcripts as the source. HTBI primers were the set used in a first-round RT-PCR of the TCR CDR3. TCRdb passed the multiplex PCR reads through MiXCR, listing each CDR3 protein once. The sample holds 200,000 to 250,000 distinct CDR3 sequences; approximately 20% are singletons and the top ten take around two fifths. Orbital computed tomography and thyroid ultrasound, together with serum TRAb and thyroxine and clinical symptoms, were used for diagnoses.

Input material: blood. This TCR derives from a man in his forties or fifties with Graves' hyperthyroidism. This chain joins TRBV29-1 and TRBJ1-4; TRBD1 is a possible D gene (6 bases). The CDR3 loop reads CSVAGEEREKLFF. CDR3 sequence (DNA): TGCAGCGTTGCAGGGGAAGAGCGTGAAAAACTGTTTTTT.